This T cell receptor (beta chain) was captured in a study of shared clonotypes between healthy human individuals. The wider study: Every donor yielded three CD4 naive, three CD4 memory, two CD8 naive and one CD8 memory plate.

The CDR3 is 19 residues long. The V gene end was trimmed by 5 bases and the J gene end by 0 bases; junction bases not matched to a gene: 14. In germline, CDR1 is SEHNR, CDR2 FQNEAQ (reference sequence). Some clones are missing from TCRdb's copy, which holds only in-frame ones; the method was immunoSEQ multiplex PCR. The data hold under 1,100,000 clones, with 65% to 80% observed a single time. This sequence was found in a man aged 18 to 30 in good health. The rearrangement joins TRBV7-9 to TRBJ2-5; 11 bases are shared with TRBD2. Material for sequencing was memory CD4+ T cells sorted from blood. Subset described: CD45RA-negative fraction. DNA for the CDR3: TGTGCCAGCAGCCACGGACGTTCTAGCGGGGGGAAGTACCAAGAGACCCAGTACTTC. Protein sequence: CASSHGRSSGGKYQETQYF.